The 16 T cell receptor beta chains reported below all come from one sample, sequenced in a study of EBV T-cell therapy then PD-1 blockade in nasopharyngeal carcinoma. Which antigens these TCRs recognize remains unknown. Treatment noted: AdE1-LMPpoly-expanded autologous EBV-specific T-cell therapy followed by anti-PD-1 nivolumab. Sequencing was performed with immunoSEQ multiplex PCR; in TCRdb, only in-frame clones are kept and a portion is missing. The data contain roughly 15,000 clones, around 84% of them seen just once; the ten biggest clones take up around 30%. Source: CD8+ T cells from blood, taken at approximately day 100 from a patient whose treatment included autologous EBV-specific T cells and nivolumab. Receptor source: a man aged 35 to 55 with nasopharyngeal carcinoma.

V gene TRBV6-2 or TRBV6-3 combines with J gene TRBJ1-5; 10 positions agree with TRBD1. The CDR3 consists of 18 residues. The ends lost 6 bases at V and 1 base at J; junction bases unmatched: 12. The germline V gene encodes CDR1 MNHEY and CDR2 SVGEGT. The CDR3 nucleotides are TGTGCCAGCAGCCAGGACAGGGAGGGACAGGGGAGCAATCAGCCCCAGCATTTT. This translates into CASSQDREGQGSNQPQHF.

V usage is TRBV7-2 and J usage is TRBJ2-7, with 7 bases lining up with TRBD1. Per the germline V gene, CDR1 is SGHTA and CDR2 is FQGNSA. This CDR3 is 14 amino acids long. V lost 4 bases to trimming and J lost 4 bases; unmatched junction nucleotides: 7. This CDR3 reads CASSSSGGRYEQYF. The CDR3 region has the DNA TGTGCCAGCAGCTCCTCAGGGGGTCGGTACGAGCAGTACTTC.

The chain combines TRBV4-2 with TRBJ2-7; 7 nucleotides line up with TRBD2. J gave up 0 bases and V 0 bases, and 5 bases lay outside the gene matches. The CDR3 extends over 16 amino acids. Germline CDR1 and CDR2: LGHNA and YNFKEQ. For the CDR3, the DNA is TGTGCCAGCAGCCAAGAGATGGGAGGGACCTCCTACGAGCAGTACTTC. Protein: CASSQEMGGTSYEQYF.

CDR3 protein: CASSQLSFSGNTIYF. For the CDR3, the DNA is TGCGCCAGCAGCCAATTGTCCTTCTCTGGAAACACCATATATTTT. V is TRBV4-1 and J is TRBJ1-3; D is unclear. Trimming pared 2 bases from V and 0 bases from J, leaving 8 bases between. The CDR3 sequence is 15 residues long. The germline gives CDR1 MGHRA, CDR2 YSYEKL.

This chain links TRBV6-2 or TRBV6-3 with TRBJ2-1; unclear D gene. The V gene's germline CDR1 is MNHEY and CDR2 SVGEGT. CDR3 length equals 13 residues. Trimming took off 0 bases at V and 10 bases at J, with 10 bases between the two ends. CDR3 loop: CASSYSGPREQFF. The CDR3 DNA reads as TGTGCCAGCAGTTACTCGGGCCCGAGGGAGCAGTTCTTC.

This clone was counted only a few times. The chain joins TRBV7-8 to TRBJ2-7; D gene unclear. In germline, CDR1 is SGHVS, CDR2 FQNEAQ. The CDR3 runs to 11 residues. Trimming took off 4 bases at V and 4 bases at J, with 5 bases between the two ends. The DNA for the CDR3 is TGTGCCAGCAGCTCGATTTACGAGCAGTACTTC. Translating gives CASSSIYEQYF.

The chain joins TRBV27 to TRBJ1-5, with D possibly being TRBD1 (6 bases). Deletions cut 10 bases from V and 1 base from J, with 14 bases between. Germline CDR1 reads MNHEY; CDR2 reads SMNVEV (reference sequence). The CDR3 loop spans 14 amino acids. The CDR3 here is CATRGGRSNQPQHF. CDR3 bases: TGTGCCACCCGGGGGGGCCGAAGCAATCAGCCCCAGCATTTT.

This chain uses TRBV4-3 with TRBJ2-1, with TRBD1 matching 8 bases. The V and J ends lost 4 bases and 4 bases, in that order; junction bases with no gene match: 6. The CDR3 sequence is 15 residues long. The germline V gene has CDR1 LGHNA and CDR2 YSLEER. The CDR3 DNA is TGCGCCAGCAGCCTCGGGACAGGAGATTACAATGAGCAGTTCTTC. The encoded protein is CASSLGTGDYNEQFF.

This clone has just a few counts. This chain joins TRBV3-1 (or the pseudogene TRBV3-2) and TRBJ2-6, with D uncertain. Germline CDR1 LGHDT, CDR2 YNNKEL (reference sequence). V was cut by 1 base and J by 2 bases, with 6 bases left in between. The CDR3 runs 15 residues. For the CDR3, the DNA is TGTGCCAGCAGCCAAGTTTGGGCTGGGGCCAACGTCCTGACTTTC. Translated, it gives CASSQVWAGANVLTF.

The chain has TRBV27 and TRBJ2-2, with D uncertain. The V gene lost 6 bases and the J gene lost 4 bases, with 3 bases spanning the gap. The CDR3 has 11 amino acids. In germline, CDR1 is MNHEY, CDR2 SMNVEV (reference sequence). This CDR3 reads CASSLTGELFF. The CDR3 DNA sequence: TGTGCCAGCAGCCTCACCGGGGAGCTGTTTTTT.

This clone was found a few times. The chain joins TRBV15 to TRBJ2-2, with D hard to call. CDR1 is LNHNV, CDR2 YYDKDF, per germline (reference sequence). The CDR3 is 11 amino acids. V was trimmed by 6 bases and J by 8 bases, leaving 7 bases between them. CDR3 coding DNA: TGTGCCACCAGTTCTGGGGGGGAGCTGTTTTTT. Its translation: CATSSGGELFF.

The table lists this clone with a count of one. V and J are TRBV6-2 or TRBV6-3 and TRBJ2-6; D call uncertain. Per germline, CDR1 MNHEY and CDR2 SVGEGT. The CDR3 is 16 residues long. Between the trimmed V and J ends, which lost 6 bases and 0 bases, there was a span of 12 bases. Here the CDR3 DNA reads TGTGCCAGCAGCCCGGACGGTAGCTCTGGGGCCAACGTCCTGACTTTC. This translates into CASSPDGSSGANVLTF.

This chain uses TRBV28 with TRBJ1-5, with D unresolved. Germline-derived CDR1 and CDR2 are MDHEN and SYDVKM. Deletions cut 9 bases from V and 2 bases from J, with 8 bases between. CDR3 length equals 12 residues. CDR3 sequence: CASNKGNQPQHF. In DNA form, the CDR3 reads TGTGCCAGTAATAAAGGCAATCAGCCCCAGCATTTT.

The CDR3 nucleotides are TGTGCCAGCAGTTTCCGGACAGGCAATGAGCAGTTCTTC. This sequence encodes CASSFRTGNEQFF. J is TRBJ2-1 and V is TRBV12-3 or TRBV12-4, with TRBD1 matching 7 bases. CDR3 length: 13 amino acids. The V and J ends lost 3 bases and 6 bases, in that order; junction bases with no gene match: 2.

Remarks on this clone: In the same sample, other DNA sequences code for this CDR3. The rearrangement joins TRBV7-9 to TRBJ2-1; either TRBD1 or TRBD2 may supply D (6 bases each). The germline CDR1 and CDR2 sequences are SEHNR and FQNEAQ (reference sequence). This CDR3 has 13 amino acids. V lost 5 bases and J lost 4, with 9 bases in between. For the CDR3, the DNA is TGTGCCAGCAGCAAAGGGGGGTACAATGAGCAGTTCTTC. Translated: CASSKGGYNEQFF.

The V gene is TRBV28, the J gene TRBJ1-1; D possibly corresponds to TRBD1 (6 bases). The germline V and J ends were trimmed by 3 bases and 4 bases, with 15 bases remaining between them. The CDR3 has 15 residues. Germline V gene lookup returns CDR1 MDHEN and CDR2 SYDVKM. Here the CDR3 DNA reads TGTGCCAGCAGTTTCGGGGCAGGGGATAGCACTGAAGCTTTCTTT. It translates to CASSFGAGDSTEAFF.